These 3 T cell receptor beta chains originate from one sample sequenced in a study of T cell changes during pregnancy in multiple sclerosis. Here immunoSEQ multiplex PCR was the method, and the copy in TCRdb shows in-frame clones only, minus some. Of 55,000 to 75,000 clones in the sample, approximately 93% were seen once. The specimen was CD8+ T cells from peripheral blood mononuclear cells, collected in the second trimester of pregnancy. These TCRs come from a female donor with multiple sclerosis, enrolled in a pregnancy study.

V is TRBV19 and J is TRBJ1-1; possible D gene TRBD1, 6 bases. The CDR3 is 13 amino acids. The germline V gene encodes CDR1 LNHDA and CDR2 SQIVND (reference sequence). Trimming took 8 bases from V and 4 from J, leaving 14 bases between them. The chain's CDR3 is CASAKWDTTEAFF. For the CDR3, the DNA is TGTGCCAGTGCAAAGTGGGACACCACTGAAGCTTTCTTT.

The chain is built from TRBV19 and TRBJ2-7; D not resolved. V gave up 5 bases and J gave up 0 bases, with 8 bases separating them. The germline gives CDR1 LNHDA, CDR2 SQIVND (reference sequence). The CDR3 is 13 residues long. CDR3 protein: CASSASSSYEQYF. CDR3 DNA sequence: TGTGCCAGTAGTGCGTCGAGCTCCTACGAGCAGTACTTC.

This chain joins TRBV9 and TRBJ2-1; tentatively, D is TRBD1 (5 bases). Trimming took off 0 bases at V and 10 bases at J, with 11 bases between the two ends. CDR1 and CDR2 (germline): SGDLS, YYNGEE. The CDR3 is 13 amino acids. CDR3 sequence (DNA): TGTGCCAGCAGCGTAGGGGGCAGAAACGAGCAGTTCTTC. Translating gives CASSVGGRNEQFF. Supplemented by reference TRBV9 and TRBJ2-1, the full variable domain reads DSGVTQTPKHLITATGQRVTLRCSPRSGDLSVYWYQQSLDQGLQFLIQYYNGEERAKGNILERFSAQQFPDLHSELNLSSLELGDSALYFCASSVGGRNEQFFGPGTRLTVL.